This TCR beta chain was sequenced for a study of shared T cell receptors in the human thymus (dated by TCRdb to about 2021). With respect to the entire study: The study examined how self-reactive, shared T-cell receptor alpha chains are generated in the human thymus.

The library was prepared using the immunoSEQ multiplex PCR assay. TCRdb obtained this table from immuneACCESS and retained in-frame rearrangements with V and J assigned. These tables miss some clones; where compared with another copy, unresolved V genes account for less than half of the shortfall, and the remainder is unexplained. For this sample the table gives over 350,000 clones, of which more than 85% were detected only once. Approximately 0.02% of the sample rests with the top ten. This clone was recorded once. Its binding antigen is unknown. There are no base qualities to consult, and no much larger clone falls within one base. Taken from the germline V gene, the CDR1 and CDR2 loops are SGHRS and YFSETQ. The CDR3 runs 24 amino acids, cysteine and phenylalanine included. Here the CDR3 DNA is all that survives: 72 bases in frame from base 1. At the junction V is shortened by 1 base and J by 1 base; bases outside the gene matches: 26.

The clonotype originates from a human donor. The chain joins TRBV5-1 to TRBJ2-6, and 7 junction bases match TRBD1. What was sequenced was thymocytes. In nucleotide form, the sequence is TGCGCCAGCAGCTTGTATGGGGTCCCCGGACAGGACCCTATCCCTCTATCTGGGGCCAACGTCCTGACTTTC. Its translation reads: CASSLYGVPGQDPIPLSGANVLTF.